This T cell receptor (beta chain) stems from a study of blood T cells in healthy people across ages. The authors isolated at least 7 million PBMCs per sample. Then a second PCR, running about 6 to 12 cycles, was carried out with a sample-barcoded 5' primer and a J-beta primer mix. Each TCR beta cDNA got a 12-nucleotide random molecular identifier. One entry per CDR3 protein, called by TCRdb with MiXCR from the 5' RACE reads. The sample yields about 940,000 distinct CDR3 sequences, roughly 48% seen once. The CDR3 sequence is 14 residues long. Germline V gene sequence: CDR1 LGHDT, CDR2 YNNKEL (reference sequence). Trimming cost V 4 bases and J 7 bases, with 17 bases left between them. Points from the study as a whole: TCR beta diversity was tightly associated with the proportion of naive T cells. PBMCs went unsorted, and a conclusive naive versus antigen-experienced comparison was therefore prevented.

Notes on this clonotype: Its antigen is as yet unknown.

The sample comprised blood. The clonotype was recovered from a man aged 30 to 45 in good health. This chain connects TRBV3-1 to TRBJ2-7; D gene uncertain. The CDR3 DNA reads TGTGCCAGCAGCCCCACTCCACTCTACAATGAGCAGTACTTC. This translates into CASSPTPLYNEQYF.